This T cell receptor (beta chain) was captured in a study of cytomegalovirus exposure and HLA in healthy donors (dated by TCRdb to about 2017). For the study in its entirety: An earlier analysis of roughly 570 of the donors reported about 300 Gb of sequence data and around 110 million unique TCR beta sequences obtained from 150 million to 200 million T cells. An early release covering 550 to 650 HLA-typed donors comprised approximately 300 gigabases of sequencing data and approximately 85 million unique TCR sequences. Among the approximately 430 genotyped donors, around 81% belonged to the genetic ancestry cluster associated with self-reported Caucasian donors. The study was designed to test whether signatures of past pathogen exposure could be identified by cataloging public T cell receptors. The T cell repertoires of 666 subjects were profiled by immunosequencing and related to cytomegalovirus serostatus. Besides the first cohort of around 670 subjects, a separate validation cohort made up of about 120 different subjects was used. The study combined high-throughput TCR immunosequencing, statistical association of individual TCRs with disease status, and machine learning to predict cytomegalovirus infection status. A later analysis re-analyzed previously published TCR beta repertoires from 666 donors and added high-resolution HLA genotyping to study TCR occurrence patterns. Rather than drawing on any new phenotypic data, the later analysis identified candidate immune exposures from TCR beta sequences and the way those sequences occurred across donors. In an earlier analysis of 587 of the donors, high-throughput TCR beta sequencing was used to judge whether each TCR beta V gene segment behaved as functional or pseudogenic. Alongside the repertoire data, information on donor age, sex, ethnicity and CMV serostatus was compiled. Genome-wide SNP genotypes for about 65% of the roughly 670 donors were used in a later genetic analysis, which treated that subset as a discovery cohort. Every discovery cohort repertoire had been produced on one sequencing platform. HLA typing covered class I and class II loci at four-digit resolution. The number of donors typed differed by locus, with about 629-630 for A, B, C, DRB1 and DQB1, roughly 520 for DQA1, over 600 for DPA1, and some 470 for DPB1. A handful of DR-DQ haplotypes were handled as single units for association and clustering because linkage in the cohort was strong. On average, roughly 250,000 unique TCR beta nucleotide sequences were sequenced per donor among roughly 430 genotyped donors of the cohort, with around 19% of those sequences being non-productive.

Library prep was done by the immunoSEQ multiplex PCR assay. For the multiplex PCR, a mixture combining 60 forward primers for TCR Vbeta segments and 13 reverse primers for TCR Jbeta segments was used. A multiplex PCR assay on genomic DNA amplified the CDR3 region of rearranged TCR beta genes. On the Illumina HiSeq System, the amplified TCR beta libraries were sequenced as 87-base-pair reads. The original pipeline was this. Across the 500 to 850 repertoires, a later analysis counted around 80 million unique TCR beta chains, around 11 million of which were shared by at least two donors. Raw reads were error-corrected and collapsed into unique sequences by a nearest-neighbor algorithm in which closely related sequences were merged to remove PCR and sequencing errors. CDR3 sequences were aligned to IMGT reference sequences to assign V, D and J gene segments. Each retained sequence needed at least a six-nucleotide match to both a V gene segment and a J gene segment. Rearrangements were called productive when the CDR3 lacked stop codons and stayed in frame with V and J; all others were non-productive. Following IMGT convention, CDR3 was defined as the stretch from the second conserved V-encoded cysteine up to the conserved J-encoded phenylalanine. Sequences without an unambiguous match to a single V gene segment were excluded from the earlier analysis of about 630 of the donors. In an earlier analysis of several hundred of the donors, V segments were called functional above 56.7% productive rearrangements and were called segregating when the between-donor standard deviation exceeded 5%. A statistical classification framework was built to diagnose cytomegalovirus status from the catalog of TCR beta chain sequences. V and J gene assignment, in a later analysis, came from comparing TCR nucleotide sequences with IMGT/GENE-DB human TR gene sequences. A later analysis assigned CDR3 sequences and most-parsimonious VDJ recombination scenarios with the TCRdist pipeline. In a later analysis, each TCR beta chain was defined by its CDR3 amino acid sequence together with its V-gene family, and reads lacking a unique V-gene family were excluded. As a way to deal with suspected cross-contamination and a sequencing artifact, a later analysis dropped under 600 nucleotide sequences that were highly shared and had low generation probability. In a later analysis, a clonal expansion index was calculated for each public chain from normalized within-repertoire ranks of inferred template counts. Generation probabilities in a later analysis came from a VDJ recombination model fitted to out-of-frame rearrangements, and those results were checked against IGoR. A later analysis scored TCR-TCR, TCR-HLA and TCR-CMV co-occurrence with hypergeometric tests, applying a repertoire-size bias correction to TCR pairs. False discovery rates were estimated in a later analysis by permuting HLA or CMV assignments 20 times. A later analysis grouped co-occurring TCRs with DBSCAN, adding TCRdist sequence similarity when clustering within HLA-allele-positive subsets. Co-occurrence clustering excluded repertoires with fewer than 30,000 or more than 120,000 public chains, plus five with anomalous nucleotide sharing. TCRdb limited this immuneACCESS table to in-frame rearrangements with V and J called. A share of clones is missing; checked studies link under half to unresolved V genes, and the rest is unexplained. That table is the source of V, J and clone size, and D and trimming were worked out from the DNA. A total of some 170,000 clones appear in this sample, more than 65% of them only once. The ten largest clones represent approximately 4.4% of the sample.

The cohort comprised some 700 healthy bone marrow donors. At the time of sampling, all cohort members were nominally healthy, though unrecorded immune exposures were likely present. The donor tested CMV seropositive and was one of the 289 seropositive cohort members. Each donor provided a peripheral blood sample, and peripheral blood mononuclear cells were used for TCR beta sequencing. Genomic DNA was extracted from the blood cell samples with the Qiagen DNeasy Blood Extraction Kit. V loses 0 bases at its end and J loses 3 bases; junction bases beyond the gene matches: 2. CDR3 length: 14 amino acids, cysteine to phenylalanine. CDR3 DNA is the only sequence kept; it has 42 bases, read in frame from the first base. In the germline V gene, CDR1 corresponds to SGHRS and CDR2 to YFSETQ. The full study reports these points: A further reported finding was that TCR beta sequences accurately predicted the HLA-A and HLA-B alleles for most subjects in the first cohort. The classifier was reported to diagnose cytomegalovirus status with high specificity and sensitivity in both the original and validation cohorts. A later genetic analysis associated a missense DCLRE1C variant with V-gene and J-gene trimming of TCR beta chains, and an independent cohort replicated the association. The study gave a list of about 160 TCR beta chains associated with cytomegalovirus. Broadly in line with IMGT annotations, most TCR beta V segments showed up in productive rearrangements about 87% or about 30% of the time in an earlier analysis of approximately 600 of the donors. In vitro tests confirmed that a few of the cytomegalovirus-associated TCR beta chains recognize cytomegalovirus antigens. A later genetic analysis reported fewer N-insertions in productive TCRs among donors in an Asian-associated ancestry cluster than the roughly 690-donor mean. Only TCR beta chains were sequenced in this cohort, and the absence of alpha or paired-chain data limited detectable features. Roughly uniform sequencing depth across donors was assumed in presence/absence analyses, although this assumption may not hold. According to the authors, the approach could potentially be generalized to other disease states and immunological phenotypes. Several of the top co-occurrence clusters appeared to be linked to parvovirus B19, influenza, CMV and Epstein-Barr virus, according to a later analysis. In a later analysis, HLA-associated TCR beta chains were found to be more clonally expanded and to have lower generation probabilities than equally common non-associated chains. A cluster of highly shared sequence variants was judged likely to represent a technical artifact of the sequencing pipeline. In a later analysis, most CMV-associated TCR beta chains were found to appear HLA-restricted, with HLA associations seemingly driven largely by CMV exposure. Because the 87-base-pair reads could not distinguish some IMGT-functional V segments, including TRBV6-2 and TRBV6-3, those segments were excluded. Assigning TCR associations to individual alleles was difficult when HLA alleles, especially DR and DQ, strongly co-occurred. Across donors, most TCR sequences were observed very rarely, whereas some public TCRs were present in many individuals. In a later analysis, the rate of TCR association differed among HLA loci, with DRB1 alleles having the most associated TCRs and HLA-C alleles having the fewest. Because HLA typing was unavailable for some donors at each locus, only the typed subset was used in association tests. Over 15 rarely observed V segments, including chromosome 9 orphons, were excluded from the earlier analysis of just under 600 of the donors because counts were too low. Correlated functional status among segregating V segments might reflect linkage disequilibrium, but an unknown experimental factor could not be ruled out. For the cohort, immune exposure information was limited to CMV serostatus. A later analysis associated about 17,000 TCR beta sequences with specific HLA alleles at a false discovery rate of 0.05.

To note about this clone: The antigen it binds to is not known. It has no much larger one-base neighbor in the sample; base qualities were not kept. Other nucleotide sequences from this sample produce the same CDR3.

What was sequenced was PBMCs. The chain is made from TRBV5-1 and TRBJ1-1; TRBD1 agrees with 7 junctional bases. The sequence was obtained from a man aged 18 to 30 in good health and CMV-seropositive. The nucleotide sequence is TGCGCCAGCAGCTTGGACAGGGGTGACACTGAAGCTTTCTTT. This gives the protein CASSLDRGDTEAFF.